The clone carrying this T cell receptor (beta chain) was seen ten or more times. No antigen is known for it. The record originates from a study of breast tumors, draining lymph nodes, adjacent tissues. Study findings and constraints: Tumor and nontumor repertoires were significantly more similar in luminal-like than in basal-like breast cancer. That most tumor T cells come from lymph nodes remained unproven. Tumor TCR diversity was below lymph nodes but above nontumor tissue.

TCRdb ran MiXCR on the multiplex PCR reads and lists one entry per CDR3 protein. The data hold 200,000 to 300,000 distinct CDR3 sequences, with 30% observed a single time. Breast cancer patients provided tissue from their axillary draining lymph nodes. The CDR3 is 16 residues long. J was trimmed by 0 bases and V by 1 base; bases with no gene match: 3. Per the germline V gene, CDR1 is KGHDR and CDR2 is SFDVKD. V and J are TRBV24-1 and TRBJ2-5; 8 bases agree with TRBD1. The sample comprised axillary lymph node tissue. The sequence derives from a female donor with breast cancer. Some clones in this sample may be carry-over from other donors' samples. The CDR3 region has the DNA TGTGCCACCAGTGATTTCGGGACAGGCTACCAAGAGACCCAGTACTTC. This gives the protein CATSDFGTGYQETQYF.